The sequence of this T cell receptor beta chain was determined in a study of blood T cell repertoires in COVID-19 (dated by TCRdb to about 2020). Looking at the study overall: Samples from collaborators originated in the United States, Italy and Spain and spanned both the acute and convalescent phases of COVID-19. The prospective study material was composed of cDNA or gDNA derived from T cells, B-cell-depleted T cells, or PBMCs. The dataset comprised deeply sampled blood TCRbeta repertoires from subjects exposed to, actively infected with, or recovered from COVID-19. The repertoires were made available in a free public database intended to serve as a resource for research on the immune response to SARS-CoV-2. The samples were drawn from the first 160 participants of the ongoing ImmuneRACE study and from 1,254 subjects provided by 6 global collaborators. A de-identified subject ID, COVID-19 status, age in years and sex were almost always included in the sample metadata. HLA class I and class II types, where available, came from metadata supplied by the sample provider rather than from assay-based typing. Points the paper makes about the study in general: How much clinical and demographic metadata was included differed by source and by participant, and the metadata was provided uncurated.

To note about this clone: The antigen it binds to is not known. The sample holds no much larger clone one base away, and base qualities are not on file.

Its CDR3 holds 13 amino acids, cysteine through phenylalanine. Only the CDR3 region is kept as DNA, spanning 39 bases read in frame from base 1. V loses 9 bases of germline sequence and J loses 1 base, and the interval between the two ends is 12 bases. In the germline V gene (reference sequence), CDR1 corresponds to LNHDA and CDR2 to SQIVND. The collaborating institutions used their own protocols to collect whole blood in K2EDTA tubes. For TCRbeta analysis, collaborator samples were shipped as frozen whole blood, as isolated PBMCs, or as DNA extracted from either sample type. The immunoSEQ Assay, a bias-controlled multiplex PCR, was used to amplify TCRbeta CDR3 regions from genomic DNA. Turning to the authors' computational methods: The number of nucleated cells in each sample was estimated by amplification of reference gene primers within the assay. To quantify the absolute abundance of each unique TCRbeta CDR3 rearrangement, sequence reads were collapsed and filtered. For each sample, productive Simpson clonality was calculated by taking the square root of Simpson's diversity index across productive rearrangements. TCRdb took this table from immuneACCESS and kept in-frame rearrangements with V and J called. Such tables lack part of the clones; where checked against another copy, unresolved V genes explain under half of the gap, and the rest is unexplained. That table furnishes V, J and clone size, whereas the DNA furnished D and trimming. The sample table records 180,000 or so clones; approximately 85% of these occur just once. The ten largest clones add up to approximately 8.9% of the sample.

Sequences were obtained from peripheral blood. The receptor comes from a woman between 55 and 75 years old with acute or convalescent COVID-19. Recombination connected TRBV19 to TRBJ1-1; the best D guess is TRBD1, with 5 bases matching. CDR3 sequence: CASATQGNTEAFF. The DNA is as follows: TGTGCCAGCGCGACCCAGGGGAACACTGAAGCTTTCTTT.